The T cell receptor (beta chain) described here comes from a study of spatial heterogeneity in lung cancer (dated by TCRdb to the late 2010s). With regard to the full study: More beta-chain than alpha-chain transcripts were consistently detected, likely reflecting higher beta-chain transcript abundance. A strong correlation was found between TCR transcript counts in tumor regions and a T cell transcriptional module score from matched bulk RNA-seq. In the raw uncorrected reads, each unique combination of TCR and UMI appeared more than ten times on average. TCR alpha and beta repertoires were quantitatively compared across multiple tumor regions, matched nontumor lung and blood in non-small cell lung cancer. Nonsynonymous mutation counts, determined by whole-exome sequencing of tumor tissue, were related to features of the TCR repertoire. At surgery, both alpha and beta chains were TCR-sequenced in about 200 tumor regions, fewer than 85 matched nontumor lung samples and over 50 PBMC samples.

The sample's time point label, decoded: sample taken at primary tumor resection. The donors were 65 to 90 patients from the lung TRACERx cohort who had early-stage, untreated non-small cell lung cancer. Whole RNA extracted from tumor and nontumor lung tissue, or from cryopreserved PBMC samples, was used for TCR sequencing without cell sorting. A patient was chosen for TCR sequencing only when enough RNA was available from at least two tumor regions. Tumor and adjacent nontumor lung specimens were reviewed by a lung pathologist before selection. Library prep was done by 5' RACE. TCRdb records NextSeq 500 as the sequencer. The TCR library protocol attached a unique molecular identifier to each TCR cDNA molecule to allow correction of PCR and sequencing errors. In the paper's pipeline: TCR identification, UMI-based error correction and CDR3 extraction were performed with Decombinator tools. TCRs above a frequency of 2 per 1,000, corresponding to the top 1% of the tumor frequency distribution, were defined as expanded. Expanded tumor TCRs were classed as regional if statistically deemed absent (corrected P<0.05) from at least one tumor region, otherwise ubiquitous. Rényi diversity was computed with the R vegan package after subsampling each repertoire 100 times to 5,000 TCRs. CDR3 similarity networks were built from amino acid triplet string-kernel similarity, connecting CDR3s with pairwise similarity above 0.82. TCRdb handled the public reads itself, with Q25 trimming in fastp and clone calling in MiXCR, and kept productive beta chains. Each CDR3 protein gets just one entry, which takes the most common genes and DNA from the rows behind it. The V and J calls follow TCRdb's processing rather than the paper's. This sample comprises around 8,800 distinct CDR3 sequences, around 7% of them detected only once. Around 9.4% of the sample rests with the top ten.

Compared with the rest of its sample, this clonotype is medium-sized (0.01 to 0.1%). No antigen is known for it. Per-nucleotide qualities are absent, and no much larger clonotype sits a single base away. Overall results and qualifications from the work: The tumor nonsynonymous mutation count correlated with the number of expanded intratumoral alpha and beta TCRs. TCR-seq coverage of tumor T cells was estimated at only around 7% for alpha chains and 12% to 15% for beta chains. Confirming at a functional level the hypothesis that regional TCRs recognize regional mutations was considered to require additional single-cell paired TCR alpha and beta sequencing. Counts of ubiquitous and regional expanded TCRs were found to correlate with counts of ubiquitous and regional nonsynonymous mutations, respectively.

This receptor was obtained from a male donor with early-stage non-small cell lung cancer. The starting material was lung tumor tissue, obtained at surgery.

The DNA sequence is given as TGTGCCACTTCTGACTCCCTCCGGGAGCTGTTTTTT. Its protein reads: CATSDSLRELFF. The V gene is TRBV28 and the J gene is TRBJ2-2; the D gene remains uncertain. From cysteine to phenylalanine, the CDR3 is 12 amino acids long. Only the CDR3 part of the read is kept: 36 bases, read in frame from the first base. CDR1 and CDR2 are drawn from the germline V gene: MDHEN, SYDVKM. The V end loses 10 bases and the J end loses 9 bases, and a stretch of 15 bases separates them.